The clone carrying this TCR beta chain was detected once. V shed 0 bases and J shed 5 bases, with 16 bases lying between them. In germline, CDR1 is SEHNR, CDR2 FQNEAQ (reference sequence). The length of the CDR3 is 16 residues. Method: immunoSEQ multiplex PCR; TCRdb's copy keeps in-frame clones and lacks some. The sample carries roughly 640,000 clones, roughly 97% recorded once. This entry is derived from a study of shared clonotypes between healthy human individuals. The chain couples TRBV7-9 to TRBJ1-2; D ambiguous. Sequenced sample: naive CD4+ T cells sorted from blood. Subset here: CD45RA+ positively selected. The clonotype comes from a woman in her 30s in good health. CDR3 in amino acids: CASSLAAGSGGYGYTF. The DNA of the CDR3 is TGTGCCAGCAGCTTAGCCGCGGGATCGGGAGGGTATGGCTACACCTTC.